The 3 T cell receptor beta chains presented below share a single source sample, sequenced in a study of read filtering for tumor transcriptome and immune sequencing. Molecular barcoded adaptors covering alpha/delta and beta/gamma chains were used on roughly 370 ng RNA. MiXCR, run by TCRdb on the reads, gives a single entry per CDR3 protein. The table includes tens of thousands of distinct CDR3 sequences, around 20% detected once. Sequencing was performed on a population of CD138-negative cells sorted from bone marrow. Source of these receptors: a donor at least 40 years old with multiple myeloma.

A note on this clonotype: With only one base between it and a far larger clone, this is likely a read error. CDR3 in amino acids: CASRYMGTQGKLNTEAFF. DNA for the CDR3: TGTGCCAGCAGATATATGGGGACACAGGGAAAGTTGAACACTGAAGCTTTCTTT. This chain links TRBV6-5 with TRBJ1-1; D might be TRBD1 (6 bases). Germline CDR1 is MNHEY and CDR2 is SVGAGI. The V and J ends lost 6 bases and 0 bases respectively, with 23 bases between them. The CDR3 sequence is 18 residues long.

This clonotype showed up many times. The chain recombines TRBV20-1 with TRBJ2-1; 7 bases are shared with TRBD1. CDR1 and CDR2 (germline): DFQATT, SNEGSKA (reference sequence). Trimming took 6 bases from V and 7 from J; bases not matched to a gene: 12. CDR3 size: 14 residues. The CDR3 DNA reads TGCAGTGCCGATAAGACAGGGATAAGTAATGAGCAGTTCTTC. Its protein product is CSADKTGISNEQFF.

This clonotype has at least ten counts. The V call is TRBV7-9, the J call TRBJ2-7; no reliable D call. CDR1 and CDR2 (germline): SEHNR, FQNEAQ (reference sequence). This CDR3 comprises 14 residues. With 1 base removed from V and 7 bases from J, the gap between germline ends came to 14 bases. CDR3 amino acids: CASSLGATGKEQYF. The CDR3 DNA reads as TGTGCCAGCAGCTTAGGCGCGACTGGGAAGGAGCAGTACTTC.